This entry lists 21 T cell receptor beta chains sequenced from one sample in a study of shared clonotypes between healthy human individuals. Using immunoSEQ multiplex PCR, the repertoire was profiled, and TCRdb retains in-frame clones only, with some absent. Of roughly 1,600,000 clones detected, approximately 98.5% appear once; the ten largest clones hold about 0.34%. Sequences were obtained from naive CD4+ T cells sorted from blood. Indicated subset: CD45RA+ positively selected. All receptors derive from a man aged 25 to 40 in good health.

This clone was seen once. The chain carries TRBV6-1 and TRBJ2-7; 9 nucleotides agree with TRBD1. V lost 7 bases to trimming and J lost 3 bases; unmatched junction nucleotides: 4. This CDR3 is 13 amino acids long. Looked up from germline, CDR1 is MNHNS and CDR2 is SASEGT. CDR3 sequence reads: CASITGQGYEQYF. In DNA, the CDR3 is TGTGCCAGCATAACGGGACAGGGCTACGAGCAGTACTTC.

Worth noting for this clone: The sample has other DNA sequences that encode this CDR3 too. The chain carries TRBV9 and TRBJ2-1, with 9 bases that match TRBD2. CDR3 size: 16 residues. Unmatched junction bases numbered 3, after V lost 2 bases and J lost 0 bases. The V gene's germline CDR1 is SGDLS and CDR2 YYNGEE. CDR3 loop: CASSVLSGSSYNEQFF. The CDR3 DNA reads TGTGCCAGCAGCGTCCTTAGCGGGAGCTCCTACAATGAGCAGTTCTTC.

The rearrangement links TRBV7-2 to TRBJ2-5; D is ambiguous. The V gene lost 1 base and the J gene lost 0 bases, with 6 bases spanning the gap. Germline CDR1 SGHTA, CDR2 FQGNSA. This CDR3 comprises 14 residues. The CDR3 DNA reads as TGTGCCAGCAGCTTAGGAGTGTACCAAGAGACCCAGTACTTC. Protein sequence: CASSLGVYQETQYF.

The CDR3 DNA reads as TGTGCCATCAGTATACAGGGGGGCAATCAGCCCCAGCATTTT. It codes for CAISIQGGNQPQHF. The V gene is TRBV10-3, the J gene TRBJ1-5; 8 nucleotides agree with TRBD1. In germline, CDR1 is ENHRY, CDR2 SYGVKD. With V trimmed by 5 bases and J by 2 bases, 2 bases remained unmatched. This CDR3 comprises 14 residues.

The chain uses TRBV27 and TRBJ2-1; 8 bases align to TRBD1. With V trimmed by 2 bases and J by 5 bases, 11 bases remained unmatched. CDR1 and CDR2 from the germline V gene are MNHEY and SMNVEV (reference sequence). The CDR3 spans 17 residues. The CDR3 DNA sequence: TGTGCCAGCAGTTTAATCAGGGGGCGGCTCCCCGACAATGAGCAGTTCTTC. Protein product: CASSLIRGRLPDNEQFF.

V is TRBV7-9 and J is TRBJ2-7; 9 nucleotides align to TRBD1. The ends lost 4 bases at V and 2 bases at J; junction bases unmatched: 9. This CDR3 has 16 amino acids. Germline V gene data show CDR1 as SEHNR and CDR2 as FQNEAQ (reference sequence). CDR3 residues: CASSWGIGTGTYEQYF. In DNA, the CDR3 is TGTGCCAGCAGCTGGGGAATCGGGACAGGGACCTACGAGCAGTACTTC.

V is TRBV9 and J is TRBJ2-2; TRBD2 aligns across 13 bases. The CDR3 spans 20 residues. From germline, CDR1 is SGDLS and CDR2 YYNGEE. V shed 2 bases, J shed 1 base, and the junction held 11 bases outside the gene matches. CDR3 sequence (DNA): TGTGCCAGCAGCGTTGGACCGGGACTAGCGGGAAGAGGGAACACCGGGGAGCTGTTTTTT. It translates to CASSVGPGLAGRGNTGELFF.

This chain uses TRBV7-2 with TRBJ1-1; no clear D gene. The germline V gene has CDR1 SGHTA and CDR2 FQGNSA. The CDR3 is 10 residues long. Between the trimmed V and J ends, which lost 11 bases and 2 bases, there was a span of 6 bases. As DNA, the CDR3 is TGTGCCGGAGGTAACACTGAAGCTTTCTTT. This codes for CAGGNTEAFF.

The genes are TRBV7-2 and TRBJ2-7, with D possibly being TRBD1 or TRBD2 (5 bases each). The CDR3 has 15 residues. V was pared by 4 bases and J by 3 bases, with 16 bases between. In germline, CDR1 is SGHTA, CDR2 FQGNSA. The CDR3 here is CASSSAGTDDYEQYF. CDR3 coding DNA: TGTGCCAGCAGCTCCGCCGGGACGGACGACTACGAGCAGTACTTC.

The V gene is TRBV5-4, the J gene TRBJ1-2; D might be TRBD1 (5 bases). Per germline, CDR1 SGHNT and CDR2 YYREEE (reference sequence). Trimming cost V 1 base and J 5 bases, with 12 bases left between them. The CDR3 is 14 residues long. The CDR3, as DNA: TGTGCCAGCAGCTTGCGAGGGGCAGGGTATGGCTACACCTTC. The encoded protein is CASSLRGAGYGYTF. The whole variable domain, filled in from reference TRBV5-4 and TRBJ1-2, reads ETGVTQSPTHLIKTRGQQVTLRCSSQSGHNTVSWYQQALGQGPQFIFQYYREEENGRGNFPPRFSGLQFPNYSSELNVNALELDDSALYLCASSLRGAGYGYTFGSGTRLTVV.

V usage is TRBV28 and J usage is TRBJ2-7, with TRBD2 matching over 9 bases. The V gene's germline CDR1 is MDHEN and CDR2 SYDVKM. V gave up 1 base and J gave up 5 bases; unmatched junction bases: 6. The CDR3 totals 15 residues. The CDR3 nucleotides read TGTGCCAGCAGTTTATCCGGGACTAGCATACACGAGCAGTACTTC. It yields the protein CASSLSGTSIHEQYF.

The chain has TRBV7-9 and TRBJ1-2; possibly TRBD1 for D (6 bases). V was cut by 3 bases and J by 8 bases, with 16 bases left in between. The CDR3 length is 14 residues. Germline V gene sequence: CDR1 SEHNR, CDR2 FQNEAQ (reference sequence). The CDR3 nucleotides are TGTGCCAGCAGCTTGCTCAGGGGACCCCGCGGCTACACCTTC. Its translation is CASSLLRGPRGYTF.

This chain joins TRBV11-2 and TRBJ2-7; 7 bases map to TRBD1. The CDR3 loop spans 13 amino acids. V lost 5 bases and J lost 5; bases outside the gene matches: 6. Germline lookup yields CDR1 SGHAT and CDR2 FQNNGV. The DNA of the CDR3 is TGTGCCAGCAGCGAACAGACAGGGAACGAGCAGTACTTC. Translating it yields CASSEQTGNEQYF.

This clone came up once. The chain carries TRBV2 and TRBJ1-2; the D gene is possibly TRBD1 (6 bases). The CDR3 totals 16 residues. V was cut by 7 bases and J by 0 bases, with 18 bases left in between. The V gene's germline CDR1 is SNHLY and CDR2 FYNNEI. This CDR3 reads CASIMGGAIANYGYTF. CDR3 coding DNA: TGTGCCAGCATCATGGGGGGCGCGATTGCTAACTATGGCTACACCTTC.

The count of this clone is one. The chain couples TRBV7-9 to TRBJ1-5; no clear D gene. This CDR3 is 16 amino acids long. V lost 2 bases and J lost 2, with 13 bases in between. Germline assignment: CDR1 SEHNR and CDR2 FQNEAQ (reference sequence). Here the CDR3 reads CASSLTHSLGNQPQHF. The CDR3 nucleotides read TGTGCCAGCAGCTTAACGCACAGTCTGGGCAATCAGCCCCAGCATTTT.

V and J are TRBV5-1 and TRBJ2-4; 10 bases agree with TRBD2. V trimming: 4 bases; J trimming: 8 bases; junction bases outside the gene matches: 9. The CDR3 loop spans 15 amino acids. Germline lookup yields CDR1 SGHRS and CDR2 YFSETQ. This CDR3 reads CASSHQREGRYIQYF. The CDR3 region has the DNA TGCGCCAGCAGCCATCAGCGGGAGGGCCGATACATTCAGTACTTC.

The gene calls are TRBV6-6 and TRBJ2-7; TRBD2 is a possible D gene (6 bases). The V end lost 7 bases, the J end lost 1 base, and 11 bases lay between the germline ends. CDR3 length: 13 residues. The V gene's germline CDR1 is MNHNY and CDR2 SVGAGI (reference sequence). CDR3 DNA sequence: TGTGCCAGCAATCCTAGCGCGTCCTACGAGCAGTACTTC. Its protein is CASNPSASYEQYF.

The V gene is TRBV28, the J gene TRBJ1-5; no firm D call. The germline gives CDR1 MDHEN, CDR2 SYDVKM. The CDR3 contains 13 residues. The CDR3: CAMGYSGNQPQHF. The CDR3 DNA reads TGTGCTATGGGATACAGCGGCAATCAGCCCCAGCATTTT.

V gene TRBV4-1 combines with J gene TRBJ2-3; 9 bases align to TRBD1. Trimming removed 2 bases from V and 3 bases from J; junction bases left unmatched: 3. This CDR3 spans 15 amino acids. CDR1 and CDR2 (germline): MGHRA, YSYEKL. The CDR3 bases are TGCGCCAGCAGCCAAAGAGGGACAGGGACAGATACGCAGTATTTT. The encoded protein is CASSQRGTGTDTQYF.

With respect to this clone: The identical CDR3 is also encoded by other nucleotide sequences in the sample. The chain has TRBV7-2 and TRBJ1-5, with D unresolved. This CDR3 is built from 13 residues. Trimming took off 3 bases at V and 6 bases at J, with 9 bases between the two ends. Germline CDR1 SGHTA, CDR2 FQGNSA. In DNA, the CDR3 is TGTGCCAGCAGCTTGGAAGGGTTTCAGCCCCAGCATTTT. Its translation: CASSLEGFQPQHF.

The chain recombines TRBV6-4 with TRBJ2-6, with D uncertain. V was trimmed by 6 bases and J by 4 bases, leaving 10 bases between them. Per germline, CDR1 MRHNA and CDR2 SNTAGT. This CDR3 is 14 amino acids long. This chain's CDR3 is CASSHEPGANVLTF. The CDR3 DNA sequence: TGTGCCAGCAGCCACGAACCCGGGGCCAACGTCCTGACTTTC.